This TCR beta chain originates from a study of T-cell reconstitution after alpha-beta-depleted transplantation in children. Study-wide results and limits: Some patients' high day-60 TCRbeta diversity was traced to surviving recipient T cells and thymic progenitors. It was reported that alpha-beta T cells came from several hundred expanded graft clones (about two months after transplant). By one year post-transplant, T-cell counts and diversity largely arose from T cells that were newly produced.

Germline values: CDR1 GTSNPN, CDR2 SVGIG (reference sequence). V dropped 0 bases and J dropped 2 bases, with 8 bases sitting between them. CDR3 size: 14 residues. This clonotype has only a few counts. Its antigen is currently unknown. TCRbeta library construction was performed incorporating unique molecular identifiers. TCRdb re-called the PCR reads through MiXCR, storing one row per CDR3 protein. The table shows hundreds of thousands of distinct CDR3 sequences, with roughly 15% occurring only once. The input for sequencing was PBMCs, mostly from graft donor cells, taken 360 days after TCRalphabeta/CD19-depleted stem cell transplant. The receptor comes from a male patient between 2 and 15 years old who had a stem cell transplant for acute lymphoblastic leukemia, so the T cells may come from the graft donor. This rearrangement joins TRBV30 to TRBJ2-1, with D hard to call. The CDR3 region is CAWSVLPPYNEQFF. The CDR3 nucleotides are TGTGCCTGGAGTGTACTCCCGCCCTACAATGAGCAGTTCTTC.